The clone carrying this T cell receptor (beta chain) was counted between two and nine times. Its antigen is not identified. This sample stems from a study of blood T cells in healthy people across ages. Study outcomes and limitations: Fewer expanded clones and more diversity marked long-lived versus aged donors.

Healthy Caucasian individuals from Russia aged about 6 to 100 were enrolled as donors. A second PCR of roughly 7 to 11 cycles used a sample-barcoded 5' primer and a J-beta primer mix. MiXCR, applied by TCRdb to the 5' RACE reads, yields one record per CDR3 protein. This table holds fewer than 1,000,000 distinct CDR3 sequences, under 55% found once. This CDR3 has 11 amino acids. Sequenced material: blood. This receptor was obtained from a man between 60 and 75 years old in good health. This chain joins TRBV21-1 and TRBJ1-4. TRBV21-1 is given as a pseudogene. The CDR3 sequence: CASSKIEKLFF. DNA of the CDR3: TGTGCCAGCAGCAAAATAGAAAAACTGTTTTTT.